This TCR beta chain was identified in a study of cytomegalovirus exposure and HLA in healthy donors. About the research overall: In terms of ancestry, the Caucasian-associated cluster contained roughly four fifths of the 300 to 400 genotyped donors.

In the case of this clone: Antigen unknown.

Study-level points and caveats: A likely sequencing artifact accounted for one observed cluster of highly shared sequence variants. Researchers counted roughly 160 TCR beta chains as cytomegalovirus-associated.

Both 60 Vbeta primers and 13 Jbeta primers went into the PCR. Clones were read by immunoSEQ multiplex PCR, and TCRdb kept only the in-frame ones, dropping some. The table lists 75,000 to 100,000 clones, about four fifths of them singletons. Sequencing used PBMCs. The receptor's source is a man aged 18 to 35 in good health and CMV-seropositive.

The CDR3 sequence: CASSSGQVAYNEQFF. In nucleotides, the CDR3 is TGTGCCAGCTCCTCCGGACAGGTGGCATACAATGAGCAGTTCTTC. J is TRBJ2-1 and V is TRBV27, with TRBD1 matching over 7 bases. The J segment lost 4 bases and the V segment lost 8 bases, leaving 11 bases of the junction unmatched. In germline, CDR1 is MNHEY, CDR2 SMNVEV (reference sequence). The CDR3 contains 15 residues.